Each of the 18 T cell receptor beta chains below was sequenced from the same sample in a study of T cell responses to AZD1222 COVID-19 vaccine. Clones were sequenced by immunoSEQ multiplex PCR, and TCRdb holds only the in-frame ones, with some missing. The table has 120,000 to 150,000 clones, roughly nine tenths seen once. Material: peripheral blood, obtained 28 days after the second AZD1222 dose. The receptor set was obtained from an adult who received the AZD1222 COVID-19 vaccine.

This rearrangement joins TRBV5-1 to TRBJ2-7; perhaps TRBD1 as D (6 bases). The CDR3 is 14 residues long. V was trimmed by 4 bases and J by 0 bases, leaving 11 bases between them. The germline V gene encodes CDR1 SGHRS and CDR2 YFSETQ. The CDR3 DNA sequence: TGCGCCAGCAGCCCTACAGGGTTCTCCTACGAGCAGTACTTC. It is translated as CASSPTGFSYEQYF.

The chain has TRBV12-3 or TRBV12-4 and TRBJ2-7; D perhaps matches TRBD2 (6 bases). The CDR3 runs to 11 residues. The ends were cut back, 8 bases at V and 3 bases at J, with 8 bases in the middle. CDR3 sequence: CASGGVYEQYF. In nucleotides, the CDR3 is TGTGCCAGCGGCGGGGTCTACGAGCAGTACTTC.

The genes are TRBV12-3 or TRBV12-4 and TRBJ1-1; D is ambiguous. Trimming stripped 5 bases from V and 6 bases from J, with 10 bases between. There are 12 residues in the CDR3. The CDR3 DNA reads as TGTGCCAGCAGTCGCCAGTCTTCTGAAGCTTTCTTT. Its protein is CASSRQSSEAFF.

The gene calls are TRBV28 and TRBJ2-5; D possibly matches TRBD1 or TRBD2 (5 bases each). The V gene lost 8 bases and the J gene lost 5 bases, with 9 bases spanning the gap. Per germline, CDR1 MDHEN and CDR2 SYDVKM. The CDR3 loop spans 11 amino acids. The CDR3 DNA is TGTGCCAGCTTGGGGGAGGAGACCCAGTACTTC. This translates into CASLGEETQYF.

The rearrangement joins TRBV6-5 to TRBJ2-7; 9 bases align to TRBD1. The CDR3 totals 15 residues. After removal of 5 bases from V and 3 bases from J, the junction contained 8 bases not matched to a gene. Germline V gives CDR1 MNHEY, CDR2 SVGAGI. The CDR3 region is CASSTRDRANYEQYF. CDR3 nucleotide sequence: TGTGCCAGCAGTACCCGGGACAGGGCTAACTACGAGCAGTACTTC.

The chain couples TRBV2 to TRBJ1-5; no firm D call. V was trimmed by 2 bases and J by 6 bases, leaving 11 bases between them. The CDR3 length is 14 residues. Germline V gene lookup returns CDR1 SNHLY and CDR2 FYNNEI. CDR3: CASSESRLGQPQHF. CDR3 sequence (DNA): TGTGCCAGCAGTGAATCGCGTCTGGGTCAGCCCCAGCATTTT. The full variable domain, completed using reference TRBV2 and TRBJ1-5, is EPEVTQTPSHQVTQMGQEVILRCVPISNHLYFYWYRQILGQKVEFLVSFYNNEISEKSEIFDDQFSVERPDGSNFTLKIRSTKLEDSAMYFCASSESRLGQPQHFGDGTRLSIL.

The J gene is TRBJ1-4, the V gene TRBV29-1; a weak D match, TRBD1 (5 bases). V shed 2 bases and J shed 5 bases, with 12 bases lying between them. This CDR3 has 14 residues. From germline, CDR1 is SQVTM and CDR2 ANQGSEA. DNA of the CDR3: TGCAGCGTTGAAACGGGACGGGAAAATGAAAAACTGTTTTTT. Translation: CSVETGRENEKLFF.

The chain joins TRBV5-1 to TRBJ2-7, with 10 bases fitting TRBD1. Trimming removed 2 bases from V and 5 bases from J; junction bases left unmatched: 10. The CDR3 has 16 amino acids. Germline V CDR1 and CDR2: SGHRS, YFSETQ. The CDR3 nucleotides are TGCGCCAGCAGCTTAGACCCCGTGGGACAGGGGCACGAGCAGTACTTC. It is translated as CASSLDPVGQGHEQYF.

This clone was detected a few times. Other DNA variants within this sample encode the same CDR3. J is TRBJ1-3 and V is TRBV11-3; D is uncertain. V was shortened by 0 bases and J by 0 bases, with 6 bases between the two germline ends. The CDR3 consists of 15 residues. Germline loops: CDR1 SGHNT, CDR2 YENEEA. The CDR3 loop is CASSLEGGSGNTIYF. The CDR3 nucleotides read TGTGCCAGCAGCTTAGAAGGCGGCTCTGGAAACACCATATATTTT.

The J gene is TRBJ2-6, the V gene TRBV29-1; possible D gene TRBD1, 5 bases. Germline lookup yields CDR1 SQVTM and CDR2 ANQGSEA. There are 15 residues in the CDR3. V was trimmed by 3 bases and J by 1 base, leaving 10 bases between them. The CDR3 protein is CSVEGKGSGANVLTF. The CDR3 DNA reads TGCAGCGTTGAGGGAAAGGGGTCTGGGGCCAACGTCCTGACTTTC.

The chain joins TRBV4-3 to TRBJ2-7, with a possible D match to TRBD1 (6 bases). This CDR3 region has 14 residues. Deletions cut 1 base from V and 2 bases from J, with 9 bases between. Germline values: CDR1 LGHNA, CDR2 YSLEER. The CDR3 reads CASSQGTVAYEQYF. In DNA form, the CDR3 reads TGCGCCAGCAGCCAAGGGACAGTCGCCTACGAGCAGTACTTC.

This clone was seen just once. This chain joins TRBV30 and TRBJ1-1; perhaps TRBD1 as D (6 bases). This CDR3 is built from 13 residues. Trimming took off 5 bases at V and 1 base at J, with 11 bases between the two ends. From germline, CDR1 is GTSNPN and CDR2 SVGIG (reference sequence). CDR3 nucleotide sequence: TGTGCCTGGGCGAAGGGGGGGAACACTGAAGCTTTCTTT. Translated: CAWAKGGNTEAFF.

The chain couples TRBV30 to TRBJ1-2; D possibly corresponds to TRBD1 (5 bases). This CDR3 is 13 amino acids long. Per germline, CDR1 GTSNPN and CDR2 SVGIG (reference sequence). Trimming cost V 2 bases and J 8 bases, with 15 bases left between them. The CDR3 nucleotides read TGTGCCTGGAGTCGACGGCAGGGCGGGGGCTACACCTTC. Protein product: CAWSRRQGGGYTF.

In its sample, this clone was seen many times. This CDR3 is also generated by other DNA sequences in the sample. The rearrangement links TRBV5-8 to TRBJ2-6; D unclear. Germline-derived CDR1 and CDR2 are SGHTS and YDEGEE. This CDR3 has 15 amino acids. Trimming shortened V by 0 bases and J by 0 bases, and 4 bases separated the two germline ends. CDR3 DNA sequence: TGTGCCAGCAGCTTGGGGAGCTCTGGGGCCAACGTCCTGACTTTC. It specifies CASSLGSSGANVLTF.

The chain employs TRBV13 and TRBJ1-3; 9 bases are a match to TRBD1. CDR3 length: 14 amino acids. Unmatched junction bases numbered 2, after V lost 6 bases and J lost 2 bases. Germline V gene data show CDR1 as PRHDT and CDR2 as FYEKMQ (reference sequence). Written as DNA, the CDR3 is TGTGCCAGCAGATGGACAGGGGCTGGAAACACCATATATTTT. This codes for CASRWTGAGNTIYF.

V gene TRBV6-5 combines with J gene TRBJ1-5; the D is unclear. Germline-derived CDR1 and CDR2 are MNHEY and SVGAGI. Deletions cut 7 bases from V and 2 bases from J, with 9 bases between. CDR3 length: 13 residues. This CDR3 is CASNRVGNQPQHF. The CDR3 DNA follows: TGTGCCAGCAACCGAGTCGGCAATCAGCCCCAGCATTTT.

This chain connects TRBV2 to TRBJ1-5; no clear D. V dropped 3 bases and J dropped 2 bases, with 14 bases sitting between them. This CDR3 has 16 amino acids. Germline-derived CDR1 and CDR2 are SNHLY and FYNNEI. CDR3 sequence reads: CASSDVGRRGNQPQHF. CDR3 bases: TGTGCCAGCAGTGATGTCGGGAGACGGGGCAATCAGCCCCAGCATTTT.

The chain recombines TRBV12-3 or TRBV12-4 with TRBJ2-5; D is tentatively TRBD1 or TRBD2 (5 bases each). Trimming removed 4 bases at V and 5 bases at J, with 5 bases between. This CDR3 has 11 residues. The CDR3 coding sequence is TGTGCCAGCAGTTGGGGGGAGACCCAGTACTTC. It specifies CASSWGETQYF.